This TCR beta chain was sequenced in a study of Graves' ophthalmopathy and Graves' hyperthyroidism. Study results and caveats: Ophthalmopathy progression prediction by the model yielded a sensitivity of approximately 70% and a specificity of nearly 75%. Ophthalmopathy was separated from stable hyperthyroidism by a 13-signature model with 87.88% sensitivity and around 84% specificity.

Researchers took RNA transcripts and amplified TCR beta CDR3 regions from them. The first round was an RT-PCR with HTBI primers, and the second round was a multiplex PCR. MiXCR, run by TCRdb on the multiplex PCR reads, gives a single entry per CDR3 protein. The sample consists of over a million distinct CDR3 sequences, about two fifths of them appearing once. The CDR3 loop spans 12 amino acids. Germline V lookup: CDR1 DFQATT, CDR2 SNEGSKA (reference sequence). This clonotype was found many times. The antigen is not known. Sequencing input: peripheral blood or thyroid tissue (not recorded which). The chain couples TRBV20-1 to TRBJ2-7, with TRBD1 matching over 9 bases. This TCR came from an adult man with Graves' hyperthyroidism. The CDR3 spells CRVDRGSYEQYF. The CDR3, as DNA: TGCAGGGTCGACAGGGGGTCCTACGAGCAGTACTTC.